This TCR beta chain derives from a study of shared clonotypes between healthy human individuals. Study-wide points: Naive subsets tended to show greater estimated richness than memory subsets. Compared with clonotypes that all four donors shared, non-shared clonotypes had lower generation probabilities. There were few donors, and this limited the genetic and exposure-history diversity represented.

Turning to this clone: Its target is not known.

This CDR3 has 14 amino acids. Germline assignment: CDR1 SEHNR and CDR2 FQNEAQ (reference sequence). The V end was cut by 4 bases, the J end by 5 bases, with 15 bases between. Assay: immunoSEQ multiplex PCR; the TCRdb copy retains only in-frame clones and omits some. The sample lists about 380,000 clones, roughly 96% occurring once. What CD8 memory combined were CD45RO+ cells and CCR7-negative CD45RA+ TemRA cells. The specimen sequenced was memory CD8+ T cells sorted from blood. Noted subset: CD45RO+ cells pooled with CCR7-negative TemRA cells. The receptor was derived from a young man in good health. This chain links TRBV7-9 with TRBJ2-7, with D unresolved. The CDR3 coding sequence is TGTGCCAGCAGCTCGATCCTTGGAGCTGACGAGCAGTACTTC. The encoded protein is CASSSILGADEQYF.